These 16 T cell receptor beta chains were all obtained from the same sample, sequenced in a study of early T cells in non-severe SARS-CoV-2 infection (dated by TCRdb to the early 2020s). Receptor amplification or capture employed 5' RACE. The reads were generated on a NextSeq 500. TCRdb applied fastp at Q25 and MiXCR to the public reads, then kept only in-frame beta chains. All rows with the same CDR3 protein become a single entry with the most common DNA and genes. This sample gives roughly 120,000 distinct CDR3 sequences in total; roughly 12% of them show up just once. The ten top clones hold 3.5% to 4% of the sample. The sequencing here drew on whole blood, taken at baseline. The receptors stem from an adult who was a healthcare worker with PCR-confirmed SARS-CoV-2 infection or an uninfected control (not recorded which).

The chain combines TRBV5-1 with TRBJ2-1, with 7 bases fitting TRBD2. J lost 0 bases, V lost 4 bases, and 1 base had no gene match. The CDR3 runs to 14 residues. Germline-derived CDR1 and CDR2 are SGHRS and YFSETQ. As DNA, the CDR3 is TGCGCCAGCAGCGGGGGGGACTCCTACAATGAGCAGTTCTTC. Residues: CASSGGDSYNEQFF.

This clonotype was seen a handful of times. The V and J genes are TRBV12-3 or TRBV12-4 and TRBJ1-5, with D unclear. The CDR3 runs 13 residues. V was trimmed by 3 bases and J by 4 bases, leaving 7 bases between them. CDR3 amino acids: CASSFRQNQPQHF. In DNA form, the CDR3 reads TGTGCCAGCAGTTTCCGCCAAAATCAGCCCCAGCATTTT.

This chain connects TRBV7-8 to TRBJ2-3; D is possibly TRBD2 (6 bases). Looked up from germline, CDR1 is SGHVS and CDR2 is FQNEAQ. The CDR3 length is 16 residues. The V gene lost 0 bases and the J gene lost 0 bases, with 10 bases spanning the gap. The CDR3 DNA is TGTGCCAGCAGCTTAGCGGGCGGGGCTAGCACAGATACGCAGTATTTT. Translation gives CASSLAGGASTDTQYF.

The CDR3 nucleotides read TGTGCCAGCAGTCAGAGCCGGACTAACTATGGCTACACCTTC. It is translated as CASSQSRTNYGYTF. The V gene is TRBV6-5, the J gene TRBJ1-2; D gene uncertain. Trimming stripped 5 bases from V and 0 bases from J, with 10 bases between. Per the germline V gene, CDR1 is MNHEY and CDR2 is SVGAGI. This CDR3 spans 14 amino acids.

This clonotype showed up just a few times. The chain has TRBV12-3 or TRBV12-4 and TRBJ1-5; D unclear. The CDR3 covers 14 residues. Trimming took off 1 base at V and 6 bases at J, with 10 bases between the two ends. CDR3 in amino acids: CASSLGPGGQPQHF. Here the CDR3 DNA reads TGTGCCAGCAGTTTAGGCCCGGGCGGTCAGCCCCAGCATTTT.

This clonotype was seen ten or more times. CDR3 nucleotides: TGCGCCAGCAGCCGAGGGACTTCATCCACGTTATCCTACGAGCAGTACTTC. Amino acids: CASSRGTSSTLSYEQYF. V and J are TRBV4-1 and TRBJ2-7; maybe TRBD2 (6 bases). The CDR3 has 17 amino acids. Germline-derived CDR1 and CDR2 are MGHRA and YSYEKL. The V and J ends lost 4 bases and 1 base respectively, with 20 bases between them.

The rearrangement links TRBV6-6 to TRBJ1-5; the D is unclear. This CDR3 is built from 14 residues. Germline V gene data show CDR1 as MNHNY and CDR2 as SVGAGI (reference sequence). V was clipped by 2 bases and J by 3 bases, with 8 bases between them. The chain's CDR3 is CASSYRQTNQPQHF. The CDR3 DNA reads as TGTGCCAGCAGTTACAGGCAGACCAATCAGCCCCAGCATTTT.

This clonotype was seen only a few times. This chain connects TRBV2 to TRBJ1-5, with D hard to call. This CDR3 region has 15 residues. V lost 4 bases, J lost 3 bases, and 13 bases lay in between. The germline gives CDR1 SNHLY, CDR2 FYNNEI. The CDR3 sequence is CASSGVRGYNQPQHF. DNA for the CDR3: TGTGCCAGCAGTGGGGTACGGGGATACAATCAGCCCCAGCATTTT.

The chain recombines TRBV10-3 with TRBJ2-3; 9 nucleotides agree with TRBD1. The CDR3 runs to 14 residues. Per the germline V gene, CDR1 is ENHRY and CDR2 is SYGVKD. V shed 5 bases, J shed 4 bases, and the junction held 4 bases outside the gene matches. DNA for the CDR3: TGTGCCATCAGTCGGACAGGGGAAGCAGATACGCAGTATTTT. Protein product: CAISRTGEADTQYF.

The rearrangement joins TRBV3-1 to TRBJ1-1; TRBD1 might be the D (6 bases). There are 15 residues in the CDR3. V was trimmed by 0 bases and J by 5 bases, leaving 13 bases between them. Germline V lookup: CDR1 LGHDT, CDR2 YNNKEL (reference sequence). CDR3: CASSQDPRGGTEAFF. The CDR3 DNA sequence: TGTGCCAGCAGCCAAGATCCCAGGGGAGGAACTGAAGCTTTCTTT.

This clonotype was counted between two and nine times. The V gene is TRBV24-1, the J gene TRBJ2-1; 12 bases are shared with TRBD2. The CDR3 totals 17 residues. Germline lookup yields CDR1 KGHDR and CDR2 SFDVKD. V gave up 2 bases and J gave up 7 bases; unmatched junction bases: 8. CDR3 region: CATSDSSSGRATNEQFF. The CDR3 DNA sequence: TGTGCCACCAGTGATTCCTCTAGCGGGAGGGCCACGAATGAGCAGTTCTTC.

The J gene is TRBJ1-1, the V gene TRBV30; D ambiguous. The germline V and J ends were trimmed by 4 bases and 3 bases, with 12 bases remaining between them. CDR3 length equals 13 residues. Germline CDR1 GTSNPN, CDR2 SVGIG (reference sequence). This chain's CDR3 is CAWIGLGYTEAFF. In DNA, the CDR3 is TGTGCCTGGATAGGCCTGGGGTACACTGAAGCTTTCTTT. The variable domain in full, with the rest retrieved from reference TRBV30 and TRBJ1-1, is SQTIHQWPATLVQPVGSPLSLECTVEGTSNPNLYWYRQAAGRGLQLLFYSVGIGQISSEVPQNLSASRPQDRQFILSSKKLLLSDSGFYLCAWIGLGYTEAFFGQGTRLTVV.

The chain uses TRBV11-2 and TRBJ1-1, with D possibly matching TRBD1 (6 bases). CDR3 length: 12 residues. Trimming pared 1 base from V and 10 bases from J, leaving 10 bases between. From germline, CDR1 is SGHAT and CDR2 FQNNGV. The CDR3 protein is CASSLAGRGAFF. The CDR3, as DNA: TGTGCCAGCAGCTTAGCGGGCAGGGGAGCTTTCTTT. The full variable domain, with the rest looked up from reference TRBV11-2 and TRBJ1-1, is EAGVAQSPRYKIIEKRQSVAFWCNPISGHATLYWYQQILGQGPKLLIQFQNNGVVDDSQLPKDRFSAERLKGVDSTLKIQPAKLEDSAVYLCASSLAGRGAFFGQGTRLTVV.

There are many counts of this clonotype. The rearrangement joins TRBV6-4 to TRBJ1-1, with 8 bases matching TRBD1. Germline CDR1 MRHNA, CDR2 SNTAGT. The trim removed 3 bases at V and 4 bases at J, leaving 4 bases unmatched. The CDR3 is 14 amino acids. DNA of the CDR3: TGTGCCAGCAGTGAGGGGACAGGTCCCACTGAAGCTTTCTTT. It yields the protein CASSEGTGPTEAFF.

In nucleotides, the CDR3 is TGTGCCAGCAGCTTAGTCTACAGGGACTACGAGCAGTACTTC. It codes for CASSLVYRDYEQYF. The chain has TRBV11-2 and TRBJ2-7; a weak D match, TRBD1 (6 bases). Germline V gene lookup returns CDR1 SGHAT and CDR2 FQNNGV. Trimming took 1 base from V and 3 from J, leaving 10 bases between them. There are 14 residues in the CDR3. Full variable domain (missing parts from reference TRBV11-2 and TRBJ2-7): EAGVAQSPRYKIIEKRQSVAFWCNPISGHATLYWYQQILGQGPKLLIQFQNNGVVDDSQLPKDRFSAERLKGVDSTLKIQPAKLEDSAVYLCASSLVYRDYEQYFGPGTRLTVT.

There are many counts of this clonotype. This chain uses TRBV5-6 with TRBJ2-7; D might be TRBD1 (5 bases). Trimming took off 2 bases at V and 6 bases at J, with 6 bases between the two ends. The CDR3 covers 11 residues. Germline-derived CDR1 and CDR2 are SGHDT and YYEEEE. Here the CDR3 DNA reads TGTGCCAGCAGCTTAACAGGCGAGCAGTACTTC. Amino acids: CASSLTGEQYF.